This T cell receptor (beta chain) appears in the sequencing data of a study of cytomegalovirus exposure and HLA in healthy donors (dated by TCRdb to 2015 to 2018). A note on the overall study: In an earlier analysis of about 560 of the donors, about 270 Gb of sequence data and roughly 100 million unique TCR beta sequences from some 170 million T cells were reported. An early release covering roughly 640 HLA-typed donors comprised approximately 290 gigabases of sequencing data and tens of millions of unique TCR sequences. The T cell repertoires of around 670 subjects were profiled by immunosequencing and related to cytomegalovirus serostatus. Genome-wide SNP genotypes for about 65% of the 666 donors were used in a later genetic analysis, which treated that subset as a discovery cohort. Because of strong linkage in the cohort, five DR-DQ haplotypes were treated as single units for association and clustering. The number of typed donors differed by locus: about 629-630 for A, B, C, DRB1 and DQB1; some 500 for DQA1; 606 for DPA1; and some 450 for DPB1. Besides the first cohort of roughly 700 subjects, a separate validation cohort made up of over 100 different subjects was used. A later analysis re-analyzed previously published TCR beta repertoires from roughly 630 donors and added high-resolution HLA genotyping to study TCR occurrence patterns. Class I and class II HLA loci were covered by the typing at four-digit resolution. The study was designed to test whether signatures of past pathogen exposure could be identified by cataloging public T cell receptors. Donor age, sex, ethnicity and CMV serostatus were compiled alongside the repertoire data. In the later analysis, no new phenotypic data were used to find candidate immune exposures; instead, reliance was placed on TCR beta sequences and their occurrence across donors. High-throughput TCR immunosequencing, statistical association of individual TCRs with disease status, and machine learning were combined to predict cytomegalovirus infection status. Among about 370 genotyped donors of the cohort, an average of approximately 240,000 unique TCR beta nucleotide sequences was sequenced per donor, of which roughly 18% were non-productive. Every discovery cohort repertoire had been produced on one sequencing platform. Of the approximately 370 genotyped donors, 80% to 90% were placed in the genetic ancestry cluster associated with self-reported Caucasian donors. To decide whether each TCR beta V gene segment behaved as functional or pseudogenic, an earlier analysis of approximately 620 of the donors relied on high-throughput TCR beta sequencing. Results the study describes overall, beyond this receptor: The 87-base-pair reads could not distinguish some IMGT-functional V segments, including TRBV6-2 and TRBV6-3, so those segments were excluded. A further reported finding was that TCR beta sequences accurately predicted the HLA-A and HLA-B alleles for most subjects in the first cohort. Presence/absence analyses assumed roughly uniform sequencing depth across donors, an assumption that may not hold. Because counts were too low, roughly 16 rarely observed V segments, including chromosome 9 orphons, were left out of the earlier analysis of a few hundred of the donors. The only immune exposure information available for the cohort was CMV serostatus. A later genetic analysis reported fewer N-insertions in productive TCRs among donors in an Asian-associated ancestry cluster than the roughly 650-donor mean. Linkage disequilibrium might explain the correlated functional status among segregating V segments, but an unknown experimental factor could not be excluded. In a later analysis, HLA-associated TCR beta chains were found to be more clonally expanded and to have lower generation probabilities than equally common non-associated chains. An earlier analysis of roughly 570 of the donors showed that most TCR beta V segments appeared in productive rearrangements either about 87% or about 30% of the time, which broadly matched IMGT annotations. In a later analysis, several top co-occurrence clusters were reported to appear linked to parvovirus B19, influenza, CMV and Epstein-Barr virus. This cohort had only TCR beta chains sequenced, and the lack of alpha or paired-chain data limited which features could be detected. The classifier was reported to diagnose cytomegalovirus status with high specificity and sensitivity in both the original and validation cohorts. Because HLA typing was unavailable for some donors at each locus, only the typed subset was used in association tests. At a false discovery rate of 0.05, a later analysis linked under 20,000 TCR beta sequences to specific HLA alleles. The authors suggested that the approach could potentially be generalized to other disease states and immunological phenotypes. While some public TCRs were present in many individuals, most TCR sequences turned up only very rarely across donors. The study gave a list of 150 to 200 TCR beta chains associated with cytomegalovirus. According to a later analysis, TCR association rates differed among HLA loci, with DRB1 alleles showing the most associated TCRs and HLA-C alleles showing the fewest. Strong co-occurrence of HLA alleles, especially DR and DQ, made assigning TCR associations to individual alleles difficult. A later genetic analysis associated a missense DCLRE1C variant with V-gene and J-gene trimming of TCR beta chains, and an independent cohort replicated the association. A later analysis found that most CMV-associated TCR beta chains appeared HLA-restricted, with HLA associations seemingly driven largely by CMV exposure. A few of the identified cytomegalovirus-associated TCR beta chains were confirmed in vitro to be specific for cytomegalovirus antigens. A cluster of highly shared sequence variants was judged likely to be a technical artifact of the sequencing pipeline.

The library was prepared using the immunoSEQ multiplex PCR assay. A mixture of 60 forward primers for TCR Vbeta segments and 13 reverse primers for TCR Jbeta segments was used in the multiplex PCR. The CDR3 region of rearranged TCR beta genes was amplified from genomic DNA by a multiplex PCR assay. On the Illumina HiSeq System, the amplified TCR beta libraries were sequenced as 87-base-pair reads. For the original study's pipeline: A later analysis tallied tens of millions of unique TCR beta chains across the approximately 670 repertoires, and some 10 million of those chains were shared by two or more donors. To remove PCR and sequencing errors, raw reads were error-corrected and collapsed into unique sequences using a nearest-neighbor algorithm that merged closely related sequences. To assign V, D and J gene segments, CDR3 sequences were aligned to IMGT reference sequences. For a sequence to be retained, a match of at least six nucleotides to both a V gene segment and a J gene segment was required. Rearrangements were classified as productive when the CDR3 lacked stop codons and remained in frame with V and J, and all other rearrangements were classified as non-productive. Following IMGT convention, CDR3 was defined as the stretch from the second conserved V-encoded cysteine up to the conserved J-encoded phenylalanine. The earlier analysis of about 570 of the donors excluded any sequence lacking an unambiguous match to a single V gene segment. An earlier analysis of about 590 of the donors classified V segments as functional when productive rearrangements were above 56.7% and as segregating when the standard deviation between donors was above 5%. A statistical classification framework was built to diagnose cytomegalovirus status from the catalog of TCR beta chain sequences. In a later analysis, TCR nucleotide sequences were compared against IMGT/GENE-DB human TR gene sequences so that V and J genes could be assigned. The TCRdist pipeline was used in a later analysis to assign CDR3 sequences and most-parsimonious VDJ recombination scenarios. A later analysis defined each TCR beta chain by its CDR3 amino acid sequence plus V-gene family, and excluded reads lacking a unique V-gene family. As a way to deal with suspected cross-contamination and a sequencing artifact, a later analysis dropped roughly 620 nucleotide sequences that were highly shared and had low generation probability. In a later analysis, a clonal expansion index was calculated for each public chain from normalized within-repertoire ranks of inferred template counts. Generation probabilities in a later analysis came from a VDJ recombination model fitted to out-of-frame rearrangements, and those results were checked against IGoR. In a later analysis, hypergeometric tests were used to score TCR-TCR, TCR-HLA and TCR-CMV co-occurrence, with a repertoire-size bias correction applied to TCR pairs. To estimate false discovery rates, a later analysis permuted the HLA or CMV assignments 20 times. In a later analysis, co-occurring TCRs were grouped using DBSCAN, with TCRdist sequence similarity added in when clustering inside HLA-allele-positive subsets. Repertoires with fewer than 30,000 or more than 120,000 public chains were left out of co-occurrence clustering, as were about 5 repertoires with anomalous nucleotide sharing. TCRdb took over this immuneACCESS table, retaining in-frame rearrangements with V and J assigned. Such tables are incomplete; in checked studies, under half of the missing clones stem from an unresolved V gene, and the remainder is unexplained. That table gives V, J and clone size, and the DNA gave D and trimming. The sample table records about 120,000 clones; approximately 61% of these occur just once. Together, the top ten hold over 1.5% of the sample.

As regards this clone: Its antigen is unknown. Germline and junction disagree at one end, which may indicate a read error.

The cohort comprised some 730 healthy bone marrow donors. At the time of sampling, all cohort members were nominally healthy, though unrecorded immune exposures were likely present. The donor was CMV seropositive and was included in the group of around 300 seropositive cohort members. A peripheral blood sample was provided by each donor, and peripheral blood mononuclear cells were used for TCR beta sequencing. Genomic DNA extraction from the blood cell samples was performed with the Qiagen DNeasy Blood Extraction Kit. The CDR3 numbers 16 residues from cysteine through phenylalanine. Just CDR3 DNA is preserved here, 48 bases in frame from base 1. CDR1 and CDR2 were assigned from the germline V gene (reference sequence) as SSHAT and FNYEAQ.

The V gene is TRBV7-7 and the J gene is TRBJ2-5; TRBD2 matches 12 bases in the middle. The receptor comes from a man younger than 45 in good health and CMV-seropositive. Source material: PBMCs. The CDR3 region: CASSLARTSGEETQYF. The nucleotide sequence reads TGTGCTAGCAGCTTAGCGCGGACTAGCGGGGAAGAGACCCAGTACTTC.